Presented here are 16 T cell receptor beta chains from one specimen sequenced in a study of response to subunit inactivated influenza vaccine (dated by TCRdb to about 2018). To prepare the library, RT-PCR was applied. The sequencer listed for this sample is Illumina HiSeq 2500. The raw public reads went through TCRdb reprocessing: fastp at Q25, MiXCR clone calling, in-frame beta chains kept. Identical CDR3 protein sequences are pooled into one entry, listed with their most common genes and DNA. A total of 630,000 or so distinct CDR3 sequences appear in this sample, more than 15% of them only once. The ten largest clones capture 11% of the sample. The sequencing used PBMCs from blood, collected 11 to 12 days after vaccination. The receptors derive from a man aged 45-65 years who received an inactivated influenza vaccine. Donor details come from another sample of the same person, matched by shared clones.

The chain is built from TRBV7-9 and TRBJ1-2; 8 positions match TRBD1. The CDR3 sequence is 14 residues long. Germline CDR1 SEHNR, CDR2 FQNEAQ (reference sequence). With 3 bases clipped from V and 4 bases from J, the junction kept 4 bases outside the gene matches. The CDR3 loop reads CASSFSGTGYGYTF. CDR3 coding DNA: TGTGCCAGCAGCTTCTCCGGGACAGGCTATGGCTACACCTTC.

V is TRBV19 and J is TRBJ2-1; D ambiguous. Germline CDR1 and CDR2: LNHDA and SQIVND (reference sequence). V gave up 3 bases and J gave up 7 bases, with 10 bases separating them. CDR3 length equals 13 residues. The CDR3 is CASSIRARNEQFF. CDR3 DNA sequence: TGTGCCAGTAGTATTCGAGCGAGGAATGAGCAGTTCTTC.

In DNA, the CDR3 is TGTGCCACCAGTGATCCCGGACAGGGTGACACTGAAGCTTTCTTT. It specifies CATSDPGQGDTEAFF. The chain carries TRBV24-1 and TRBJ1-1, with 8 bases aligning to TRBD1. CDR1 and CDR2 from the germline V gene are KGHDR and SFDVKD. The trim removed 3 bases at V and 3 bases at J, leaving 5 bases unmatched. This CDR3 is built from 15 residues.

The chain carries TRBV11-2 and TRBJ2-3; the match to TRBD2 covers 10 bases. Trimming at V came to 5 bases and at J to 0 bases, leaving 11 bases not matched to a gene. The CDR3 covers 18 residues. Germline V lookup: CDR1 SGHAT, CDR2 FQNNGV. CDR3 in DNA: TGTGCCAGCAGCCGCCACATCTCTAGCGGGGGAAGCACAGATACGCAGTATTTT. Translation gives CASSRHISSGGSTDTQYF.

V usage is TRBV27 and J usage is TRBJ1-2, with unresolved D. The CDR3 runs to 13 residues. Trimming cost V 2 bases and J 1 base, with 5 bases left between them. Germline loops: CDR1 MNHEY, CDR2 SMNVEV (reference sequence). CDR3 nucleotides: TGTGCCAGCAGTTTAAGTAGTAACTATGGCTACACCTTC. It is translated as CASSLSSNYGYTF.

The chain joins TRBV20-1 to TRBJ2-3; D not certain. Germline V CDR1 and CDR2: DFQATT, SNEGSKA (reference sequence). The CDR3 covers 14 residues. Trimming took 3 bases from V and 2 from J, leaving 12 bases between them. Written as DNA, the CDR3 is TGCAGTGCTAGCAACAATGCCAACACAGATACGCAGTATTTT. Amino acids: CSASNNANTDTQYF.

This chain joins TRBV27 and TRBJ2-1; D is undetermined. V lost 0 bases and J 5 bases, leaving 5 bases between the germline ends. CDR3 size: 13 residues. CDR1 is MNHEY and CDR2 is SMNVEV in the germline V gene (reference sequence). The CDR3 nucleotides read TGTGCCAGCAGTTTATCGAGTAACAATGAGCAGTTCTTC. This sequence encodes CASSLSSNNEQFF.

CDR3 in amino acids: CASSLGGGGGTEAFF. The CDR3 DNA is TGCGCCAGCAGCTTGGGAGGGGGCGGTGGCACTGAAGCTTTCTTT. The V and J genes are TRBV5-1 and TRBJ1-1; TRBD1 aligns across 7 bases. Looked up from germline, CDR1 is SGHRS and CDR2 is YFSETQ. The junction had 6 bases not matched to a gene; V was cut back by 0 bases and J by 4 bases. The CDR3 runs 15 residues. The full variable domain, rest sourced from reference TRBV5-1 and TRBJ1-1, is KAGVTQTPRYLIKTRGQQVTLSCSPISGHRSVSWYQQTPGQGLQFLFEYFSETQRNKGNFPGRFSGRQFSNSRSEMNVSTLELGDSALYLCASSLGGGGGTEAFFGQGTRLTVV.

This clonotype was observed a handful of times. The V call is TRBV13, the J call TRBJ1-2, with a tentative D call TRBD1 (5 bases). V lost 7 bases to trimming and J lost 4 bases, with 16 bases between them. The CDR3 runs to 14 residues. Germline V gives CDR1 PRHDT, CDR2 FYEKMQ (reference sequence). The DNA for the CDR3 is TGTGCCAGCACTCCGGCAGGGTCAAGCTATGGCTACACCTTC. Amino acids: CASTPAGSSYGYTF.

This clonotype was recorded a few times. This chain joins TRBV6-5 and TRBJ1-2, with unresolved D. Germline V gene sequence: CDR1 MNHEY, CDR2 SVGAGI. Trimming removed 3 bases from V and 3 bases from J, with 8 bases in between. The CDR3 runs 13 residues. The CDR3 sequence: CASSYRPYYGYTF. CDR3 bases: TGTGCCAGCAGTTATCGGCCCTACTATGGCTACACCTTC.

This clonotype was counted between two and nine times. The V and J genes are TRBV29-1 and TRBJ1-4; TRBD1 matches at 7 bases. Germline lookup yields CDR1 SQVTM and CDR2 ANQGSEA. The CDR3 covers 12 residues. V lost 7 bases and J lost 5; bases outside the gene matches: 4. CDR3: CSGQGLNEKLFF. Here the CDR3 DNA reads TGCAGCGGACAGGGACTAAATGAAAAACTGTTTTTT.

V gene TRBV24-1 combines with J gene TRBJ1-5; 8 nucleotides line up with TRBD1. The CDR3 sequence is 13 residues long. J lost 7 bases, V lost 8 bases, and 6 bases had no gene match. In germline, CDR1 is KGHDR, CDR2 SFDVKD. The chain's CDR3 is CATTGGAGQPQHF. In DNA form, the CDR3 reads TGTGCCACCACAGGGGGCGCCGGCCAGCCCCAGCATTTT.

The chain recombines TRBV27 with TRBJ2-1; 7 bases align to TRBD2. The V and J ends lost 6 bases and 0 bases, in that order; junction bases with no gene match: 8. The germline gives CDR1 MNHEY, CDR2 SMNVEV (reference sequence). The CDR3 length is 16 residues. As DNA, the CDR3 is TGTGCCAGCAGGCCGCTAGCGGACCTCTCCTACAATGAGCAGTTCTTC. Its translation is CASRPLADLSYNEQFF.

This clonotype was picked up many times. V gene TRBV6-5 combines with J gene TRBJ1-1; a possible D gene is TRBD1 (6 bases). V lost 0 bases to trimming and J lost 3 bases, with 17 bases between them. Germline lookup yields CDR1 MNHEY and CDR2 SVGAGI. CDR3 length: 17 amino acids. The chain's CDR3 is CASSYSVNRVVDTEAFF. CDR3 sequence (DNA): TGTGCCAGCAGTTACTCCGTAAACAGGGTGGTGGACACTGAAGCTTTCTTT.

The CDR3 loop reads CASSQDGGSGRALFF. The CDR3 DNA sequence: TGCGCCAGCAGCCAAGATGGCGGTAGCGGGAGGGCCCTGTTCTTC. The chain has TRBV4-1 and TRBJ2-1; TRBD2 aligns across 11 bases. The CDR3 has 15 residues. J was trimmed by 15 bases and V by 0 bases; bases with no gene match: 10. Germline CDR1 is MGHRA and CDR2 is YSYEKL.

The chain links TRBV6-1 to TRBJ2-5, with D unclear. The CDR3 loop spans 12 amino acids. The germline V and J ends were trimmed by 4 bases and 2 bases, with 5 bases remaining between them. The germline V gene has CDR1 MNHNS and CDR2 SASEGT. This CDR3 reads CASSVLQETQYF. CDR3 DNA: TGTGCCAGCAGTGTCCTTCAAGAGACCCAGTACTTC.